Sequencing of this TCR beta chain was carried out in a study of vaccination and CD4 T cells after COVID-19. Study overall: Investigators stimulated cells with overlapping spike peptides drawn from SARS-CoV-2, HCoV-NL63, HCoV-OC43 and HCoV-229E.

The Oncomine TCR Beta short-read assay generated sequence data from the DNA of cultured CD4+ T cells. TCRdb re-analysed the PCR reads in MiXCR, keeping a single row per CDR3 protein. The data hold approximately 2,500 distinct CDR3 sequences, with under 40% observed a single time. The sample's treatment: roughly ten-day PBMC culture with coronavirus spike peptide pools or control peptides (ViraFEST assay). Wells that each held about 2 million PBMCs were cultured with approximately 10 IU/ml IL-2 and about 10 ug/ml peptide pools. The CDR3 consists of 15 residues. The V segment lost 3 bases and the J segment 4 bases; nucleotides outside the gene matches: 6. Germline values: CDR1 SGHRS, CDR2 YFSETQ. Turning to this clonotype: Its antigen remains unknown.

The chain uses TRBV5-1 and TRBJ2-2; 7 positions agree with TRBD1. This receptor was identified in a human donor who had recovered from COVID-19. The sequencing sample was made of CD4+ T cells from blood, cultured in vitro. The CDR3 protein is CASSSDRVGTGELFF. CDR3 in DNA: TGCGCCAGCAGCTCCGACAGGGTTGGCACCGGGGAGCTGTTTTTT.